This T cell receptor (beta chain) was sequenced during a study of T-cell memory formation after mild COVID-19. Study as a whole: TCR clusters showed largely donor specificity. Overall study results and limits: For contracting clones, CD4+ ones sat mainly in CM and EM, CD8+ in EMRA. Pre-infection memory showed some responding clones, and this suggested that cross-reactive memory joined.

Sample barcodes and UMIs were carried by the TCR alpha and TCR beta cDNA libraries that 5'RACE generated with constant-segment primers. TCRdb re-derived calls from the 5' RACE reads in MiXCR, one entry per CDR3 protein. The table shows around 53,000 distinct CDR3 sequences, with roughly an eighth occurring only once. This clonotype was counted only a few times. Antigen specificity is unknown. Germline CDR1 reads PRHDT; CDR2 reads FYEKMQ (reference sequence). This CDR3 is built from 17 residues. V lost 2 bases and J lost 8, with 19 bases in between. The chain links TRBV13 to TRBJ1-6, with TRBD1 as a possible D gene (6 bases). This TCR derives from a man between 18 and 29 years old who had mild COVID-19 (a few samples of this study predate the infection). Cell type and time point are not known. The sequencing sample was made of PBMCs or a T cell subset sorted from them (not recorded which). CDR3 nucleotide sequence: TGTGCCAGCAGCTTAAGGGACACTAACGATCTAGATTCACCCCTCCACTTT. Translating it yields CASSLRDTNDLDSPLHF. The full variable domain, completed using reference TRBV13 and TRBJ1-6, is AAGVIQSPRHLIKEKRETATLKCYPIPRHDTVYWYQQGPGQDPQFLISFYEKMQSDKGSIPDRFSAQQFSDYHSELNMSSLELGDSALYFCASSLRDTNDLDSPLHFGNGTRLTVT.